These 23 T cell receptor beta chains were sequenced from one sample in a study of T cell responses to AZD1222 COVID-19 vaccine listed by TCRdb under 2021. Library creation used the immunoSEQ multiplex PCR assay. TCRdb carries this immuneACCESS record with in-frame sequences only. Its versions omit some clonotypes, under half of them owing to an unresolved V gene in the studies checked, with the rest unexplained. The sample table contains 250,000 to 300,000 clones; only one count was recorded for about 94% of them. Around 0.58% of the sample is held by the ten biggest clonotypes. Taken with the paper, the label for time point translates to: about 28 days (+/-7) after the second vaccine dose. The sequenced sample was peripheral blood, obtained 28 days after the second AZD1222 dose. The receptor set was obtained from an adult who received the AZD1222 COVID-19 vaccine.

The count of this clone is one. CDR3 coding DNA: TGTGCCACCAGTGATGGGGTAACTGAAGCTTTCTTT. It translates to CATSDGVTEAFF. V gene TRBV24-1 combines with J gene TRBJ1-1; D not resolved. Between the trimmed V and J ends, which lost 3 bases and 5 bases, there was a span of 6 bases. There are 12 residues in the CDR3. Germline CDR1 KGHDR, CDR2 SFDVKD.

V gene TRBV9 combines with J gene TRBJ1-5; D ambiguous. The germline V and J ends were trimmed by 0 bases and 6 bases, with 10 bases remaining between them. Germline V gene lookup returns CDR1 SGDLS and CDR2 YYNGEE. This CDR3 spans 14 amino acids. CDR3 protein: CASSVAATGQPQHF. The CDR3 DNA reads TGTGCCAGCAGCGTAGCGGCAACCGGTCAGCCCCAGCATTTT.

The rearrangement joins TRBV18 to TRBJ2-4, with unresolved D. V dropped 3 bases and J dropped 4 bases, with 1 base sitting between them. Germline CDR1 KGHSH, CDR2 LQKENI. CDR3 size: 11 residues. The CDR3 DNA is TGTGCCAGCTCACCGAAAAACATTCAGTACTTC. Its protein is CASSPKNIQYF. The full variable domain, in which reference TRBV18 and TRBJ2-4 provide the parts outside the CDR3, is NAGVMQNPRHLVRRRGQEARLRCSPMKGHSHVYWYRQLPEEGLKFMVYLQKENIIDESGMPKERFSAEFPKEGPSILRIQQVVRGDSAAYFCASSPKNIQYFGAGTRLSVL.

V gene TRBV7-8 combines with J gene TRBJ1-6; the D is unclear. Germline V gene sequence: CDR1 SGHVS, CDR2 FQNEAQ. The CDR3 has 16 amino acids. Trimming pared 4 bases from V and 0 bases from J, leaving 10 bases between. In nucleotides, the CDR3 is TGTGCCAGCAGCTCCTCGGGAAGCTCCTATAATTCACCCCTCCACTTT. This sequence encodes CASSSSGSSYNSPLHF.

The chain couples TRBV19 to TRBJ1-5; no clear D. Trimming pared 4 bases from V and 0 bases from J, leaving 10 bases between. The germline V gene encodes CDR1 LNHDA and CDR2 SQIVND (reference sequence). The CDR3 loop spans 15 amino acids. The CDR3 DNA reads TGTGCCAGTAGTACGACGGTATATAGCAATCAGCCCCAGCATTTT. Encoded protein: CASSTTVYSNQPQHF.

This clone was seen a single time. The rearrangement joins TRBV7-2 to TRBJ2-7; D gene ambiguous. The CDR3 runs 14 residues. Germline assignment: CDR1 SGHTA and CDR2 FQGNSA. V lost 5 bases to trimming and J lost 3 bases, with 14 bases between them. This CDR3 reads CASSPSPGNYEQYF. The CDR3 DNA reads as TGTGCCAGCAGCCCGAGTCCAGGAAACTACGAGCAGTACTTC.

The chain has TRBV5-1 and TRBJ1-2, with D tentatively TRBD1 (6 bases). Per germline, CDR1 SGHRS and CDR2 YFSETQ. The CDR3 consists of 15 residues. The ends were cut back, 0 bases at V and 3 bases at J, with 12 bases in the middle. The CDR3 DNA reads TGCGCCAGCAGCTTGGCGGCAGGGGCCCACTATGGCTACACCTTC. Its protein is CASSLAAGAHYGYTF.

J is TRBJ2-5 and V is TRBV29-1, with 10 bases fitting TRBD2. In germline, CDR1 is SQVTM, CDR2 ANQGSEA. The ends lost 6 bases at V and 0 bases at J; junction bases unmatched: 13. This CDR3 has 17 amino acids. CDR3: CSVSGVAGGRYQETQYF. The CDR3 DNA reads TGCAGCGTCTCGGGGGTAGCGGGGGGACGGTACCAAGAGACCCAGTACTTC.

This sequence joins TRBV7-2 and TRBJ2-7; tentatively, D is TRBD1 or TRBD2 (6 bases each). Looked up from germline, CDR1 is SGHTA and CDR2 is FQGNSA. The CDR3 has 18 amino acids. The V end lost 0 bases, the J end lost 2 bases, and 20 bases lay between the germline ends. The CDR3, as DNA: TGTGCCAGCAGCTTAGCCCTTAGGGCGGGGACACCTCCCTACGAGCAGTACTTC. The encoded protein is CASSLALRAGTPPYEQYF. The variable domain in full, completed from reference TRBV7-2 and TRBJ2-7, reads GAGVSQSPSNKVTEKGKDVELRCDPISGHTALYWYRQSLGQGLEFLIYFQGNSAPDKSGLPSDRFSAERTGGSVSTLTIQRTQQEDSAVYLCASSLALRAGTPPYEQYFGPGTRLTVT.

V and J are TRBV6-5 and TRBJ2-7; perhaps TRBD2 as D (5 bases). The CDR3 extends over 12 amino acids. V gave up 6 bases and J gave up 3 bases, with 9 bases separating them. The V gene's germline CDR1 is MNHEY and CDR2 SVGAGI. The CDR3 DNA follows: TGTGCCAGCAGCCTCGGAGGCTACGAGCAGTACTTC. It codes for CASSLGGYEQYF.

The rearrangement joins TRBV7-3 to TRBJ2-3; 10 nucleotides match TRBD2. Germline assignment: CDR1 SGHTA and CDR2 FQGTGA. With 5 bases clipped from V and 4 bases from J, the junction kept 3 bases outside the gene matches. The CDR3 covers 14 residues. CDR3 sequence (DNA): TGTGCCAGCAGCCCAGGGACTAGCGCAGATACGCAGTATTTT. Residues: CASSPGTSADTQYF.

This sequence joins TRBV7-2 and TRBJ1-3, with D unresolved. V was clipped by 6 bases and J by 0 bases, with 15 bases between them. Germline V lookup: CDR1 SGHTA, CDR2 FQGNSA. The CDR3 totals 16 residues. In nucleotides, the CDR3 is TGTGCCAGCAGGGCCCAGAGTGGCATCTCTGGAAACACCATATATTTT. Residues: CASRAQSGISGNTIYF.

The chain employs TRBV5-1 and TRBJ2-5; 8 positions match TRBD1. Germline V gene lookup returns CDR1 SGHRS and CDR2 YFSETQ. This CDR3 region has 15 residues. The V segment lost 1 base and the J segment 1 base; nucleotides outside the gene matches: 3. DNA of the CDR3: TGCGCCAGCAGCTTGACCGGGACAGGCCAAGAGACCCAGTACTTC. Translating it yields CASSLTGTGQETQYF.

The J gene is TRBJ1-5, the V gene TRBV19; 7 bases line up with TRBD1. V was clipped by 7 bases and J by 4 bases; unmatched bases: 7. The CDR3 is made up of 14 amino acids. Germline V gene lookup returns CDR1 LNHDA and CDR2 SQIVND (reference sequence). The CDR3 sequence: CASKETGLNQPQHF. The CDR3 DNA sequence: TGTGCCAGTAAAGAGACAGGGCTAAATCAGCCCCAGCATTTT.

This sequence joins TRBV5-1 and TRBJ1-6; D gene ambiguous. CDR3 length: 14 residues. V lost 0 bases, J lost 10 bases, and 11 bases lay in between. Germline V lookup: CDR1 SGHRS, CDR2 YFSETQ. The CDR3 sequence is CASSLGQAHSPLHF. The CDR3 DNA follows: TGCGCCAGCAGCTTGGGCCAGGCACACTCACCCCTCCACTTT.

This chain joins TRBV18 and TRBJ1-4; perhaps TRBD1 as D (6 bases). V gave up 3 bases and J gave up 6 bases, with 11 bases separating them. Looked up from germline, CDR1 is KGHSH and CDR2 is LQKENI. This CDR3 spans 14 amino acids. Written as DNA, the CDR3 is TGTGCCAGCTCACCCCAGGGGTCTTATGAAAAACTGTTTTTT. Protein: CASSPQGSYEKLFF.

The chain employs TRBV5-1 and TRBJ1-6; D is uncertain. Germline loops: CDR1 SGHRS, CDR2 YFSETQ. V lost 4 bases and J lost 9, with 11 bases in between. This CDR3 comprises 13 residues. The DNA of the CDR3 is TGCGCCAGCAGCACGGGCCCCAGTTCACCCCTCCACTTT. Amino acid sequence: CASSTGPSSPLHF. The whole variable domain, remainder taken from reference TRBV5-1 and TRBJ1-6, is KAGVTQTPRYLIKTRGQQVTLSCSPISGHRSVSWYQQTPGQGLQFLFEYFSETQRNKGNFPGRFSGRQFSNSRSEMNVSTLELGDSALYLCASSTGPSSPLHFGNGTRLTVT.

This clone was picked up one time. The genes are TRBV10-3 and TRBJ2-6, with a tentative D call TRBD2 (6 bases). The CDR3 sequence is 15 residues long. Trimming took 3 bases from V and 1 from J, leaving 7 bases between them. Germline V gene data show CDR1 as ENHRY and CDR2 as SYGVKD. The CDR3 protein is CAISDGGSGANVLTF. DNA for the CDR3: TGTGCCATCAGTGACGGGGGATCTGGGGCCAACGTCCTGACTTTC.

The chain recombines TRBV6-1 with TRBJ1-6, with 8 bases identical to TRBD1. Looked up from germline, CDR1 is MNHNS and CDR2 is SASEGT. This CDR3 region has 12 residues. J gave up 10 bases and V 7 bases, and 3 bases lay outside the gene matches. The CDR3 region is CASNTGGSPLHF. CDR3 DNA: TGTGCCAGCAATACAGGGGGGTCACCCCTCCACTTT.

The chain carries TRBV30 and TRBJ1-2; D possibly corresponds to TRBD1 (5 bases). CDR1 and CDR2 from the germline V gene are GTSNPN and SVGIG (reference sequence). This CDR3 spans 11 amino acids. The V and J ends lost 8 bases and 3 bases respectively, with 10 bases between them. As DNA, the CDR3 is TGTGCCGGGGACTCTTACTATGGCTACACCTTC. Its translation: CAGDSYYGYTF.

The gene calls are TRBV7-8 and TRBJ1-5; TRBD1 matches 8 bases. The CDR3 extends over 14 amino acids. Germline CDR1 reads SGHVS; CDR2 reads FQNEAQ. The ends lost 4 bases at V and 7 bases at J; junction bases unmatched: 6. CDR3 nucleotides: TGTGCCAGCAGCTCCCGGACAGGGAGCCAGCCCCAGCATTTT. Its translation: CASSSRTGSQPQHF.

The CDR3 nucleotides are TGTGCCAGCAGCTTGGGGGGGCGGCCGAACACTGAAGCTTTCTTT. Translating gives CASSLGGRPNTEAFF. The rearrangement links TRBV5-6 to TRBJ1-1, with D possibly being TRBD1 (6 bases). V was clipped by 0 bases and J by 1 base, with 10 bases between them. CDR3 length: 15 amino acids. In germline, CDR1 is SGHDT, CDR2 YYEEEE.

The chain recombines TRBV6-2 or TRBV6-3 with TRBJ2-2, with no clear D. The CDR3 is 16 amino acids. V lost 4 bases, J lost 5 bases, and 17 bases lay in between. The germline gives CDR1 MNHEY, CDR2 SVGEGT. The CDR3 loop is CASSLSGPRGTGELFF. The CDR3 DNA reads TGTGCCAGCAGTTTAAGTGGCCCGCGAGGTACCGGGGAGCTGTTTTTT.